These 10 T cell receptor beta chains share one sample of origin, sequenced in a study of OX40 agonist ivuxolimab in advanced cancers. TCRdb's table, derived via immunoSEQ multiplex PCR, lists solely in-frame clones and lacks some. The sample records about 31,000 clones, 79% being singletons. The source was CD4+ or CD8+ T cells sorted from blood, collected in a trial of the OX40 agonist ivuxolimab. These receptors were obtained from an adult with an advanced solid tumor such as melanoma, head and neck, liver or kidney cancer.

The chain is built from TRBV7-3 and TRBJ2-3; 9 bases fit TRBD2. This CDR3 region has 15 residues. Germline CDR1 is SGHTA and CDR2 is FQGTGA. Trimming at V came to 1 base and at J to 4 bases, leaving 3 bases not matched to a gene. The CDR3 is CASSLIAGVPDTQYF. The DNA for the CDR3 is TGTGCCAGCAGCTTAATAGCGGGGGTACCAGATACGCAGTATTTT.

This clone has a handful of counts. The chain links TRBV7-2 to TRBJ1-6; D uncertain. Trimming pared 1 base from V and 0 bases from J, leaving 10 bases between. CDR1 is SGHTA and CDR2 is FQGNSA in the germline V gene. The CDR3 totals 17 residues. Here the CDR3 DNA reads TGTGCCAGCAGCTTAGGGACTCCGGCCTCCTATAATTCACCCCTCCACTTT. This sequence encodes CASSLGTPASYNSPLHF.

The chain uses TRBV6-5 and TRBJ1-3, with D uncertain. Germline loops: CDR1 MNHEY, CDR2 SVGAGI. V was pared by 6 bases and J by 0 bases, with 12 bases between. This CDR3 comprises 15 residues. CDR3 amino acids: CASSRAGNSGNTIYF. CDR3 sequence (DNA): TGTGCCAGCAGCCGAGCCGGTAACTCTGGAAACACCATATATTTT.

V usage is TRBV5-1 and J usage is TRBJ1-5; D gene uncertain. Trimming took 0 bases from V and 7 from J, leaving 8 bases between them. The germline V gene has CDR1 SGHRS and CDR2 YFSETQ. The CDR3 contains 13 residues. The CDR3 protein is CASSLASHQPQHF. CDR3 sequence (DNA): TGCGCCAGCAGCTTGGCTTCACACCAGCCCCAGCATTTT.

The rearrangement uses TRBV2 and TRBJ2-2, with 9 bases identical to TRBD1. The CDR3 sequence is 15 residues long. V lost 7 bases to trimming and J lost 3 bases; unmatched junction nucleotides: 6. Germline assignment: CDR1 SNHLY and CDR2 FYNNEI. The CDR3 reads CASTLRTGDTGELFF. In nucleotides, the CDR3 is TGTGCCAGCACTCTCCGGACAGGGGACACCGGGGAGCTGTTTTTT.

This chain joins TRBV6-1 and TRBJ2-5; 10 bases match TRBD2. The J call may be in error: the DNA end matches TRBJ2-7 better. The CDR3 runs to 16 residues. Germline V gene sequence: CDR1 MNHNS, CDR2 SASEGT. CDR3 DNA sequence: TGTGCCAGCAGTGAAGTACTAGCGGGGCCACCCTACGAGCAGTACTTC. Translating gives CASSEVLAGPPYEQYF.

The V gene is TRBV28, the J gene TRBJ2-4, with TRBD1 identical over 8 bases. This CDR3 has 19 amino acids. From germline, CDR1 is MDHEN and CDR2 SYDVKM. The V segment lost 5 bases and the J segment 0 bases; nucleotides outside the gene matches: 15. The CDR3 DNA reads TGTGCCAGCAGTCCCCGGGACAGGACGATTTTCGGAGCCAAAAACATTCAGTACTTC. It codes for CASSPRDRTIFGAKNIQYF. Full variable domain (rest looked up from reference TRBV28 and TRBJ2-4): DVKVTQSSRYLVKRTGEKVFLECVQDMDHENMFWYRQDPGLGLRLIYFSYDVKMKEKGDIPEGYSVSREKKERFSLILESASTNQTSMYLCASSPRDRTIFGAKNIQYFGAGTRLSVL.

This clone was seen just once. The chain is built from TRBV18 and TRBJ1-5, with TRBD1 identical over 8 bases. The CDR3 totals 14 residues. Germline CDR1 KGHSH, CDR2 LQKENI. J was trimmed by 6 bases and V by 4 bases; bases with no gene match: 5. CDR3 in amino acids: CASSLDRGGQPQHF. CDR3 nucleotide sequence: TGTGCCAGCTCACTCGACAGGGGAGGTCAGCCCCAGCATTTT.

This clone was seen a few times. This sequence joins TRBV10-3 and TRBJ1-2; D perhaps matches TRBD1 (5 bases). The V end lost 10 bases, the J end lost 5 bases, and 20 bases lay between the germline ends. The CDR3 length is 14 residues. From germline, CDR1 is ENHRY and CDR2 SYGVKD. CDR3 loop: CATKSGGVEYGYTF. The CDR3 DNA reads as TGTGCCACCAAATCCGGAGGGGTCGAGTATGGCTACACCTTC.

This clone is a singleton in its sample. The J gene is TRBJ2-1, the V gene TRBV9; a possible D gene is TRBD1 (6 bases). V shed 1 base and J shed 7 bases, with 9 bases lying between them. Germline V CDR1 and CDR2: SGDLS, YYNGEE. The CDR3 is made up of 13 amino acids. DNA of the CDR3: TGTGCCAGCAGCGTAAGTCAGGGGAATGAGCAGTTCTTC. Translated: CASSVSQGNEQFF.